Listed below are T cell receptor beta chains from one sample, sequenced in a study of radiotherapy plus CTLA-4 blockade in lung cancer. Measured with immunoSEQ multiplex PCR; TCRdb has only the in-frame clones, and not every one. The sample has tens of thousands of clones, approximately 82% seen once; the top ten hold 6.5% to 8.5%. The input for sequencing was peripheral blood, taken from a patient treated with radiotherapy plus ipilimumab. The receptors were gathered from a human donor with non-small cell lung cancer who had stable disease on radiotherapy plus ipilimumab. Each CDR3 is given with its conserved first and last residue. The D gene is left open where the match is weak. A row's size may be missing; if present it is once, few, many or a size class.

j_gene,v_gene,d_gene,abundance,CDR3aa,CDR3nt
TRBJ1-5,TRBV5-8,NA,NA,CASSHFRQPQHF,TGTGCCAGCAGCCACTTTCGGCAGCCCCAGCATTTT
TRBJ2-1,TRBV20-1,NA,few,CSVPRRWEQFF,TGCAGTGTCCCCAGGAGGTGGGAGCAGTTCTTC
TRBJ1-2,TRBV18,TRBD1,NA,CASSPPDRNGYTF,TGTGCCAGCTCACCACCGGACAGGAATGGCTACACCTTC
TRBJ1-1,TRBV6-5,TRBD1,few,CASTPDRANTEAFF,TGTGCCAGCACTCCCGACAGGGCGAACACTGAAGCTTTCTTT
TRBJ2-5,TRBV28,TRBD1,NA,CASSFRTGEEETQYF,TGTGCCAGCAGTTTTCGGACAGGGGAGGAGGAGACCCAGTACTTC
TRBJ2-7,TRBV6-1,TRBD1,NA,CASSEYGDRPYEQYF,TGTGCCAGCAGTGAATACGGGGACAGACCCTACGAGCAGTACTTC
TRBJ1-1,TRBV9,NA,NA,CASSVAPQGTNTEAFF,TGTGCCAGCAGCGTAGCGCCCCAGGGGACGAACACTGAAGCTTTCTTT
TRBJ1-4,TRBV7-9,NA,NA,CASSFGHVDEKLFF,TGTGCCAGCAGCTTTGGACATGTGGATGAAAAACTGTTTTTT
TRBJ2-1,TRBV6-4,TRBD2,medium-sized,CASSPSTSGPHNEQFF,TGTGCCAGCAGTCCCTCGACTAGCGGTCCCCACAATGAGCAGTTCTTC
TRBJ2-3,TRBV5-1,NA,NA,CASSIGQWGTDTQYF,TGCGCCAGCAGCATAGGACAGTGGGGGACAGATACGCAGTATTTT
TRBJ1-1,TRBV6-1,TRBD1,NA,CASSEAGGWTEAFF,TGTGCCAGCAGTGAAGCAGGGGGCTGGACTGAAGCTTTCTTT
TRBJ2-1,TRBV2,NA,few,CASSALVARLDNEQFF,TGTGCCAGCAGTGCCCTCGTCGCGCGACTAGACAATGAGCAGTTCTTC
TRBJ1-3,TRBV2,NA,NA,CASSERGKGQGNTIYF,TGTGCCAGCAGTGAAAGAGGGAAGGGTCAGGGAAACACCATATATTTT
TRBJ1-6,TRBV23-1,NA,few,CASSHVREDSPLHF,TGCGCCAGCAGTCATGTGAGAGAGGATTCACCCCTCCACTTT
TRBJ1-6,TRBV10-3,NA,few,CAITKDSHNSPLHF,TGTGCCATCACCAAAGACAGTCATAATTCACCCCTCCACTTT
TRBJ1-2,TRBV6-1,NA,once,CASSESLGYTF,TGTGCCAGCAGTGAATCGTTGGGCTACACCTTC
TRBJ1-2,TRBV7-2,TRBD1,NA,CASSSDRTGKNGYTF,TGTGCCAGCAGCTCCGATCGGACAGGGAAGAATGGCTACACCTTC
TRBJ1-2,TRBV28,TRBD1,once,CASSFRPTGVSGNGYTF,TGTGCCAGCAGTTTCCGTCCGACAGGGGTATCGGGGAATGGCTACACCTTC
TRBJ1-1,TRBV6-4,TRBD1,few,CASSLTGETEAFF,TGTGCCAGCAGCCTGACAGGGGAAACTGAAGCTTTCTTT
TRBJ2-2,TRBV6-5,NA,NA,CASRSPVRTGELFF,TGTGCCAGCAGGTCCCCGGTCCGCACCGGGGAGCTGTTTTTT
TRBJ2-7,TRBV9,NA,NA,CASNQRGAYEQYF,TGTGCCAGCAACCAACGGGGGGCGTACGAGCAGTACTTC
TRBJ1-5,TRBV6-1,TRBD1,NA,CASSIQGASNQPQHF,TGTGCCAGCAGCATACAGGGGGCAAGCAATCAGCCCCAGCATTTT
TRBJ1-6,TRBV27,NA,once,CASSPTWDTYNSPLHF,TGTGCCAGCAGCCCGACCTGGGACACCTATAATTCACCCCTCCACTTT
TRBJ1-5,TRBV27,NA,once,CASSLWTPDTNSNQPQHF,TGTGCCAGCAGTTTATGGACACCGGACACTAATAGCAATCAGCCCCAGCATTTT
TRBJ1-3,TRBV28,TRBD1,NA,CASSSPGGASGNTIYF,TGTGCCAGCAGTTCTCCAGGGGGCGCATCTGGAAACACCATATATTTT
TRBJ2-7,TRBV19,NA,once,CASSNEGRKEYF,TGTGCCAGTAGTAACGAGGGGCGTAAGGAGTACTTC
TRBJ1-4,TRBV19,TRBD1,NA,CASRVGQATNEKLFF,TGTGCCAGTAGGGTTGGACAGGCAACTAATGAAAAACTGTTTTTT
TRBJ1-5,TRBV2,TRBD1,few,CASRISGTGRQPQHF,TGTGCCAGCAGAATCTCCGGGACAGGGCGTCAGCCCCAGCATTTT
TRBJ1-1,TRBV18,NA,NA,CASSPPNSGTEAFF,TGTGCCAGCTCACCACCCAACAGTGGGACTGAAGCTTTCTTT
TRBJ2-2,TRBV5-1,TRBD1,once,CASSLTPDRVDTGELFF,TGCGCCAGCAGCTTAACTCCGGACAGGGTGGACACCGGGGAGCTGTTTTTT
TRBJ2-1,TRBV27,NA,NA,CASSFLSLGLPTYNEQFF,TGTGCCAGCAGTTTCCTGTCCCTAGGCTTGCCTACCTACAATGAGCAGTTCTTC
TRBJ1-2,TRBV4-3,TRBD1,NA,CASSHPGQGTYGYTF,TGCGCCAGCAGCCACCCCGGACAGGGGACCTATGGCTACACCTTC
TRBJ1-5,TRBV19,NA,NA,CASSIPSGAKPQHF,TGTGCCAGTAGTATACCTTCAGGGGCGAAGCCCCAGCATTTT
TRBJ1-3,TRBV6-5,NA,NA,CASSSPRASGNTIYF,TGTGCCAGCAGTTCCCCCCGAGCCTCTGGAAACACCATATATTTT
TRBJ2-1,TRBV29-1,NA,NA,CSVARAREQFF,TGCAGCGTTGCGAGAGCAAGGGAGCAGTTCTTC
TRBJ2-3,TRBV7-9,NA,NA,CASSPRWGYTDTQYF,TGTGCCAGCAGCCCACGTTGGGGGTACACAGATACGCAGTATTTT
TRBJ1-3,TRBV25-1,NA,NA,CASSEERSGNTIYF,TGTGCCAGCAGTGAAGAGCGCTCTGGAAACACCATATATTTT
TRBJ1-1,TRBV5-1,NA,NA,CASSLGQVNTEAFF,TGCGCCAGCAGCTTGGGACAGGTGAACACTGAAGCTTTCTTT
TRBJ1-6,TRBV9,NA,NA,CASSVAGESPLHF,TGTGCCAGCAGCGTAGCCGGGGAATCACCCCTCCACTTT
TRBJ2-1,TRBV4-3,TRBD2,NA,CASSQGGTSGGAFGYNEQFF,TGCGCCAGCAGCCAAGGAGGGACTAGCGGGGGGGCCTTTGGGTACAATGAGCAGTTCTTC
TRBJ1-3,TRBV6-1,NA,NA,CATLNVLSGNTIYF,TGTGCCACCCTCAACGTGCTCTCTGGAAACACCATATATTTT
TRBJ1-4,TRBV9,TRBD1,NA,CASSASAGGQGYEKLFF,TGTGCCAGCAGCGCCTCCGCGGGCGGACAGGGGTATGAAAAACTGTTTTTT